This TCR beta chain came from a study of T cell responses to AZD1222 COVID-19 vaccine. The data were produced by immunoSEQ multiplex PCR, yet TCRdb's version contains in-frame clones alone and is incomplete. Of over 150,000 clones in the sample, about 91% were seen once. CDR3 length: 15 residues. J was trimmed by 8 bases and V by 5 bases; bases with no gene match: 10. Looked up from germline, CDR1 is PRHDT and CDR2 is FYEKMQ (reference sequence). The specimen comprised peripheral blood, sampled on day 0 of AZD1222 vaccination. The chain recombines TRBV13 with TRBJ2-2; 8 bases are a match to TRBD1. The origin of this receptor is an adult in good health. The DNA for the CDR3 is TGTGCCAGCAGCCGGGACAGGAGAACGACGGGGGAGCTGTTTTTT. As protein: CASSRDRRTTGELFF.